This T cell receptor (beta chain) was captured in a study of blood T cell repertoires in COVID-19. As for the study in general: The analysed material was cDNA or gDNA that came from T cells, B-cell-depleted T cells, or PBMCs.

The V gene's germline CDR1 is SQVTM and CDR2 ANQGSEA. The length of the CDR3 is 15 residues. The trim removed 8 bases at V and 0 bases at J, leaving 10 bases unmatched. Authors' data handling: Scientists estimated how many nucleated cells there were by amplifying reference gene primers. Measured with immunoSEQ multiplex PCR; TCRdb has only the in-frame clones, and not every one. That table supplies the V and J calls and clone size; D and trimming were determined from the DNA. Among 300,000 or so clones listed, about 87% were seen once. Sequencing was carried out using peripheral blood. The clonotype was recovered from a woman in her thirties or forties with acute or convalescent COVID-19. The chain links TRBV29-1 to TRBJ2-3; 8 bases align to TRBD1. The CDR3 sequence is CSTSQGAFSTDTQYF. The CDR3 nucleotides read TGCAGCACCTCCCAGGGGGCCTTTAGCACAGATACGCAGTATTTT.